Shown below are 17 T cell receptor beta chains from a single sample sequenced in a study of OX40 agonist ivuxolimab in advanced cancers. Repertoires were generated with immunoSEQ multiplex PCR, while TCRdb's copy carries only in-frame clones and drops some. Found here are some 60,000 clones, around 87% of them singletons; the top ten hold about 5%. The material sequenced was CD4+ or CD8+ T cells sorted from blood, taken in a trial of the OX40 agonist ivuxolimab. These receptors were collected from an adult with an advanced solid tumor such as melanoma, head and neck, liver or kidney cancer.

CDR3 in amino acids: CASRKLAGASTDTQYF. As DNA, the CDR3 is TGTGCCAGCAGAAAACTAGCGGGGGCCAGCACAGATACGCAGTATTTT. V usage is TRBV2 and J usage is TRBJ2-3; 11 bases line up with TRBD2. Unmatched junction bases numbered 5, after V lost 6 bases and J lost 0 bases. This CDR3 is built from 16 residues. CDR1 and CDR2 from the germline V gene are SNHLY and FYNNEI.

V gene TRBV18 combines with J gene TRBJ1-1; D ambiguous. Germline lookup yields CDR1 KGHSH and CDR2 LQKENI. This CDR3 has 13 residues. The V gene lost 5 bases and the J gene lost 1 base, with 8 bases spanning the gap. The CDR3 DNA follows: TGTGCCAGCTCAAATCAGGAGAACACTGAAGCTTTCTTT. This encodes CASSNQENTEAFF.

This chain connects TRBV9 to TRBJ1-1, with TRBD1 matching over 7 bases. The CDR3 runs to 15 residues. Trimming removed 3 bases from V and 3 bases from J; junction bases left unmatched: 8. Per the germline V gene, CDR1 is SGDLS and CDR2 is YYNGEE. The CDR3 DNA is TGTGCCAGCAGCGCTCTACAGGGGTGGGACACTGAAGCTTTCTTT. It is translated as CASSALQGWDTEAFF.

V is TRBV2 and J is TRBJ1-3; unclear D gene. CDR3 length: 12 amino acids. The V gene's germline CDR1 is SNHLY and CDR2 FYNNEI. V was clipped by 7 bases and J by 4 bases, with 8 bases between them. CDR3 coding DNA: TGTGCCAGCAATCTAGCAGGAAACACCATATATTTT. It is translated as CASNLAGNTIYF.

J is TRBJ1-1 and V is TRBV28, with D possibly matching TRBD1 (6 bases). CDR1 and CDR2 (germline): MDHEN, SYDVKM. V shed 10 bases and J shed 5 bases, with 17 bases lying between them. The CDR3 is 13 amino acids. CDR3 sequence reads: CATRGLGGTEAFF. In nucleotides, the CDR3 is TGTGCCACCCGGGGGTTAGGGGGTACTGAAGCTTTCTTT.

The V gene is TRBV6-1, the J gene TRBJ2-3; 7 positions agree with TRBD2. Germline CDR1 MNHNS, CDR2 SASEGT. The CDR3 spans 16 residues. Trimming removed 4 bases from V and 0 bases from J; junction bases left unmatched: 7. CDR3 region: CASSVGPAGSTDTQYF. DNA for the CDR3: TGTGCCAGCAGTGTCGGGCCAGCGGGGAGCACAGATACGCAGTATTTT.

A single count supports this clone. The chain uses TRBV7-8 and TRBJ2-3; 13 bases map to TRBD2. After removal of 5 bases from V and 9 bases from J, the junction contained 8 bases not matched to a gene. This CDR3 has 15 residues. Germline CDR1 reads SGHVS; CDR2 reads FQNEAQ. CDR3 loop: CASSLTSGRSDTQYF. CDR3 nucleotides: TGTGCCAGCAGCCTGACTAGCGGGAGGTCGGACACGCAGTATTTT.

V and J are TRBV18 and TRBJ2-5, with 8 bases fitting TRBD2. Trimming at V came to 4 bases and at J to 4 bases, leaving 2 bases not matched to a gene. Germline-derived CDR1 and CDR2 are KGHSH and LQKENI. CDR3 length: 13 amino acids. CDR3 amino acids: CASSLREGETQYF. Written as DNA, the CDR3 is TGTGCCAGCTCACTCCGGGAGGGAGAGACCCAGTACTTC.

The rearrangement joins TRBV2 to TRBJ2-7; D may be TRBD1 (5 bases). V was shortened by 0 bases and J by 6 bases, with 12 bases between the two germline ends. Germline assignment: CDR1 SNHLY and CDR2 FYNNEI. This CDR3 is built from 14 residues. The CDR3 sequence: CASSEAVRVGEQYF. CDR3 coding DNA: TGTGCCAGCAGTGAAGCGGTCAGGGTGGGCGAGCAGTACTTC.

The rearrangement joins TRBV18 to TRBJ2-4; 7 positions agree with TRBD1. From germline, CDR1 is KGHSH and CDR2 LQKENI. CDR3 length: 16 residues. J lost 10 bases, V lost 5 bases, and 17 bases had no gene match. Here the CDR3 reads CASSSLERGGQEIQYF. CDR3 sequence (DNA): TGTGCCAGCTCATCCCTTGAAAGAGGGGGCCAGGAGATTCAGTACTTC. Complete variable domain (other parts from reference TRBV18 and TRBJ2-4): NAGVMQNPRHLVRRRGQEARLRCSPMKGHSHVYWYRQLPEEGLKFMVYLQKENIIDESGMPKERFSAEFPKEGPSILRIQQVVRGDSAAYFCASSSLERGGQEIQYFGAGTRLSVL.

The chain recombines TRBV19 with TRBJ2-4; D gene uncertain. V lost 5 bases and J lost 4, with 9 bases in between. The CDR3 is 13 residues long. CDR1 and CDR2 from the germline V gene are LNHDA and SQIVND (reference sequence). The CDR3: CASSATHKNIQYF. CDR3 in DNA: TGTGCCAGTAGTGCTACGCATAAAAACATTCAGTACTTC.

This rearrangement joins TRBV2 to TRBJ1-1, with D perhaps TRBD1 (5 bases). CDR1 and CDR2 from the germline V gene are SNHLY and FYNNEI. This CDR3 region has 18 residues. Trimming took off 0 bases at V and 1 base at J, with 18 bases between the two ends. CDR3 loop: CASSEALRPLGTNTEAFF. The CDR3 DNA reads as TGTGCCAGCAGTGAAGCTCTGAGACCGTTGGGGACGAACACTGAAGCTTTCTTT.

This rearrangement joins TRBV18 to TRBJ2-2; D is undetermined. The length of the CDR3 is 13 residues. V was shortened by 0 bases and J by 7 bases, with 6 bases between the two germline ends. The germline gives CDR1 KGHSH, CDR2 LQKENI. The CDR3 nucleotides read TGTGCCAGCTCACCACCCCCCGGCGGGGAGCTGTTTTTT. Translating it yields CASSPPPGGELFF.

The V and J genes are TRBV5-4 and TRBJ2-3; 7 bases match TRBD2. The germline V gene has CDR1 SGHNT and CDR2 YYREEE (reference sequence). There are 15 residues in the CDR3. V dropped 0 bases and J dropped 2; count of bases not matched to a gene: 3. The CDR3 DNA follows: TGTGCCAGCAGCTTGGGTGGGACTACCACAGATACGCAGTATTTT. This translates into CASSLGGTTTDTQYF. Drawing the rest from reference TRBV5-4 and TRBJ2-3, the complete variable domain is ETGVTQSPTHLIKTRGQQVTLRCSSQSGHNTVSWYQQALGQGPQFIFQYYREEENGRGNFPPRFSGLQFPNYSSELNVNALELDDSALYLCASSLGGTTTDTQYFGPGTRLTVL.

V is TRBV18 and J is TRBJ2-1; D remains unclear. Germline V gives CDR1 KGHSH, CDR2 LQKENI. V was clipped by 0 bases and J by 2 bases, with 8 bases between them. There are 15 residues in the CDR3. In DNA, the CDR3 is TGTGCCAGCTCACCACCGGGGTCCACCTACAATGAGCAGTTCTTC. This codes for CASSPPGSTYNEQFF.

This clone was detected only once. The germline gene is not matched at one end of the junction; a read error may be the cause. The chain carries TRBV5-5 and TRBJ1-6, with D unresolved. Germline lookup yields CDR1 SGHKS and CDR2 YYEKEE (reference sequence). This CDR3 contains 13 residues. CDR3 nucleotide sequence: TGTGCCAGCAGCTTGATGGTCGATTCTCCCCTCCACTTT. This encodes CASSLMVDSPLHF. The entire variable domain, with the rest obtained from reference TRBV5-5 and TRBJ1-6, is as follows: DAGVTQSPTHLIKTRGQQVTLRCSPISGHKSVSWYQQVLGQGPQFIFQYYEKEERGRGNFPDRFSARQFPNYSSELNVNALLLGDSALYLCASSLMVDSPLHFGNGTRLTVT.

The chain has TRBV9 and TRBJ1-2; the D gene is possibly TRBD1 (6 bases). V was clipped by 0 bases and J by 3 bases, with 15 bases between them. The germline V gene encodes CDR1 SGDLS and CDR2 YYNGEE. This CDR3 has 16 amino acids. In nucleotides, the CDR3 is TGTGCCAGCAGCGTAGGCAGGACAGCCTGGGACTATGGCTACACCTTC. Encoded protein: CASSVGRTAWDYGYTF.